This is a list of T cell receptor beta chains from one sample in a study of blood T cell repertoires in COVID-19. The table came from immunoSEQ multiplex PCR; TCRdb's copy has only in-frame clones and leaves some out. The sample shows roughly 67,000 clones, roughly 85% of them seen only once. Sequenced: peripheral blood. The receptors come from a man between 45 and 60 years old with acute or convalescent COVID-19. Each CDR3 is given with its conserved first and last residue. D genes are given only for firm matches. Clone size is shown for a subset of rows, as once, few, many or a class of expanded clone.

.	TRBV5-4	TRBJ1-6	TRBD1	TGTGCCAGCAGCTTGGGACAGGGAAGATCACCCCTCCACTTT	CASSLGQGRSPLHF
.	TRBV13	TRBJ2-3	.	TGTGCCAGCAGCTTAGCGGCGGGCACAGATACGCAGTATTTT	CASSLAAGTDTQYF
few	TRBV6-2/TRBV6-3	TRBJ2-2	TRBD1	TGTGCCAGCAGTTACAAACAGGGGCCCACCGGGGAGCTGTTTTTT	CASSYKQGPTGELFF
.	TRBV12-5	TRBJ2-3	.	TGTGCTAGTGGTTTGACTAGGAGGGATACGCAGTATTTT	CASGLTRRDTQYF
once	TRBV5-1	TRBJ1-2	.	TGCGCCAGCAGCTTGGCGACAGACTACTATGGCTACACCTTC	CASSLATDYYGYTF
few	TRBV2	TRBJ2-1	TRBD2	TGTGCCAGCAGTGAAGGACTAGCGGGTTACAATGAGCAGTTCTTC	CASSEGLAGYNEQFF
.	TRBV9	TRBJ1-1	.	TGTGCCAGCAGCCTACGACAGGTGGCGAACACTGAAGCTTTCTTT	CASSLRQVANTEAFF
.	TRBV19	TRBJ2-3	TRBD1	TGTGCCAGTAGTATAATATTACGGGACAGGCGCACAGATACGCAGTATTTT	CASSIILRDRRTDTQYF
.	TRBV5-6	TRBJ2-4	TRBD1	TGTGCCAGCAGCGCACCCGGGACAGGGAGCGAAAACATTCAGTACTTC	CASSAPGTGSENIQYF
once	TRBV25-1	TRBJ1-4	TRBD1	TGTGCCAGCGGTGAGGGGGCGTCCGTTAATGAAAAACTGTTTTTT	CASGEGASVNEKLFF
.	TRBV6-1	TRBJ2-3	TRBD1	TGTGCCAGCAGTGAAGCGGGAGACAGGGGACTCCATAGAACAGATACGCAGTATTTT	CASSEAGDRGLHRTDTQYF
few	TRBV5-5	TRBJ2-5	.	TGTGCCAGCAGCTTCCAGCGCCAAGAGACCCAGTACTTC	CASSFQRQETQYF
.	TRBV7-6	TRBJ1-5	.	TGTGCCAGCAGTCAACAGGGATCTTTTCAGCCCCAGCATTTT	CASSQQGSFQPQHF
.	TRBV7-9	TRBJ1-2	.	TGTGCCAGCAGCTTAGGAGGGGGTGTGGGCTACACCTTC	CASSLGGGVGYTF
.	TRBV6-1	TRBJ2-7	.	TGTGCCAGCAGTGAAGTTAGCAGGGGCCACGAGCAGTACTTC	CASSEVSRGHEQYF
.	TRBV23-1	TRBJ2-2	TRBD1	TGCGCCAGCAGTCAATGGGGACAGAGATCGAACACCGGGGAGCTGTTTTTT	CASSQWGQRSNTGELFF
.	TRBV3-1/TRBV3-2	TRBJ2-2	.	TGTGCCAGCAGCCAATCGGACACCGGGGAGCTGTTTTTT	CASSQSDTGELFF
.	TRBV12-3/TRBV12-4	TRBJ2-3	.	TGTGCCAGCAGTTCCCTGGCCACAGATACGCAGTATTTT	CASSSLATDTQYF
.	TRBV11-1	TRBJ2-3	TRBD1	TGTGCCAGCAGCGCTACAGGGGCTAGCACAGATACGCAGTATTTT	CASSATGASTDTQYF
.	TRBV29-1	TRBJ1-1	.	TGCAGCGTTCGAGGGCACACTGAAGCTTTCTTT	CSVRGHTEAFF
.	TRBV30	TRBJ2-3	.	TGTGCCTGGAGCCGAGACGGGGGAAACACAGATACGCAGTATTTT	CAWSRDGGNTDTQYF
.	TRBV10-2	TRBJ1-1	.	TGCGCCAGCAGTGAGTGGCAGGGGTTCACTGAAGCTTTCTTT	CASSEWQGFTEAFF
.	TRBV5-6	TRBJ1-2	.	TGTGCCAGCAGTCCTACCCCGACCTCGGGGGGCTACACCTTC	CASSPTPTSGGYTF
.	TRBV4-1	TRBJ1-2	TRBD1	TGCGCCAGCAGCCAGGGCAGACAGGGGGTCTATGGCTACACCTTC	CASSQGRQGVYGYTF
.	TRBV5-6	TRBJ2-1	.	TGTGCCAGCAGCTTCCCCCGGGTTCGCGAGAATGAGCAGTTCTTC	CASSFPRVRENEQFF
.	TRBV19	TRBJ1-6	.	TGTGCCAGTAGTATCGGGGGGTTGAATTCACCCCTCCACTTT	CASSIGGLNSPLHF
.	TRBV6-5	TRBJ2-1	TRBD2	TGTGCCAGCAGCCTAGCGGGGGATTACAATGAGCAGTTCTTC	CASSLAGDYNEQFF
few	TRBV15	TRBJ2-6	.	TGTGCCACCAGCGCGCTCTTCCGGGAGAGCGCCAACGTCCTGACTTTC	CATSALFRESANVLTF
.	TRBV29-1	TRBJ1-1	TRBD1	TGCAGCGTTGACTCAGGGGGAGTCACTGAAGCTTTCTTT	CSVDSGGVTEAFF
few	TRBV5-1	TRBJ2-3	TRBD1	TGCGCCAGCAGCTTCCTAAGGGGGCGTGGAGATACGCAGTATTTT	CASSFLRGRGDTQYF
.	TRBV20-1	TRBJ2-5	.	TGCAGTGCTAGTTCGGGGTCGAGGACCCAGTACTTC	CSASSGSRTQYF
.	TRBV5-1	TRBJ1-1	.	TGCGCCAGCAGCCCCCAGGCGGGGATGAACACTGAAGCTTTCTTT	CASSPQAGMNTEAFF
.	TRBV5-1	TRBJ2-5	TRBD1	TGCGCCAGCAGCTTCAGGGGGCGGAGCGGAGAGACCCAGTACTTC	CASSFRGRSGETQYF
.	TRBV9	TRBJ1-2	.	TGTGCCAGCAGCGTAGTGGAGTTTAACTATGGCTACACCTTC	CASSVVEFNYGYTF
.	TRBV7-9	TRBJ2-7	.	TGTGCCAGCACCCCAAGTCGCTGGGGGCTAAACGAGCAGTACTTC	CASTPSRWGLNEQYF
.	TRBV1	TRBJ2-1	.	TGCACCAGCAGCCAACAACAGCGGGGGAAATACAATGAGCAGTTCTTC	CTSSQQQRGKYNEQFF
.	TRBV2	TRBJ1-6	TRBD1	TGTGCCAGCCACAGGGGGCGGAATTCACCCCTCCACTTT	CASHRGRNSPLHF
.	TRBV24-1	TRBJ2-3	.	TGTGCCACCAGTGATTTGCTGACAGGAGGCCCAGATACGCAGTATTTT	CATSDLLTGGPDTQYF
.	TRBV5-4	TRBJ1-2	TRBD1	TGTGCCAGCAGCTTGCCGGCAGGGGGAGTTAACTATGGCTACACCTTC	CASSLPAGGVNYGYTF
.	TRBV7-2	TRBJ2-2	TRBD2	TGTGCCAGCAGCTTAGTGGCTAGCGGGGCTACCGGGGAGCTGTTTTTT	CASSLVASGATGELFF
.	TRBV3-1/TRBV3-2	TRBJ2-3	TRBD2	TGTGCCAGCAGCCAAGATCCTTTAGCGGGTGCTAGCACAGATACGCAGTATTTT	CASSQDPLAGASTDTQYF
.	TRBV25-1	TRBJ1-1	TRBD1	TGTGCCAGCAAAGGACAGGGGACAGGGGCTTTCTTT	CASKGQGTGAFF
.	TRBV14	TRBJ1-2	.	TGTGCCAGCAGCCAAAATACCTGGGGGGACTATGGCTACACCTTC	CASSQNTWGDYGYTF
many	TRBV5-4	TRBJ2-5	.	TGTGCCAGTTCCAGGGCGTTACAAGAGACCCAGTACTTC	CASSRALQETQYF
.	TRBV5-1	TRBJ2-3	TRBD2	TGCGCCAGCAGCGTTAGCGGGGCCCGCACAGATACGCAGTATTTT	CASSVSGARTDTQYF
.	TRBV7-8	TRBJ2-3	.	TGTGCCAGCAGCTACGGTTCCCTCACAGATACGCAGTATTTT	CASSYGSLTDTQYF
.	TRBV6-2/TRBV6-3	TRBJ2-3	.	TGTGCCAGCAGTTACGCCGCTAGCACCACAGATACGCAGTATTTT	CASSYAASTTDTQYF
once	TRBV15	TRBJ1-1	.	TGTGCCACCAGCACAAGACAGAACACTGAAGCTTTCTTT	CATSTRQNTEAFF
once	TRBV11-3	TRBJ2-5	.	TGTGCCAGCAGCATGGGGCGTGAGACCCAGTACTTC	CASSMGRETQYF